This T cell receptor beta chain was found in a study of prognosis after radiotherapy for stage I lung cancer. Germline V gene sequence: CDR1 WSHSY, CDR2 SAAADI. The V end lost 7 bases, the J end lost 3 bases, and 12 bases lay between the germline ends. The CDR3 runs to 13 residues. Genomic DNA was subjected to two-round multiplex PCR for amplification of TCR beta CDR3. Amplification in first-round PCR relied on primers specific to each TRBV and TRBJ gene. TCRdb independently ran MiXCR on the multiplex PCR reads; one entry per CDR3 protein. Of roughly 30,000 distinct CDR3 sequences in the sample, approximately 51% were seen once. This clonotype was recorded many times.

The clonotype comes from a donor aged 50 or older with non-small cell lung cancer. The gene calls are TRBV10-2 and TRBJ1-2, with a weak D call TRBD1 (5 bases). The specimen comprised PBMCs, sampled before or after stereotactic body radiation therapy (not recorded which). The CDR3 region is CASTPQGDYGYTF. CDR3 nucleotide sequence: TGCGCCAGCACCCCCCAAGGGGACTATGGCTACACCTTC.